The 16 T cell receptor beta chains given below trace back to one sample, sequenced in a study of T cells in Graves' hyperthyroidism and ophthalmopathy. RNA transcripts provided the source from which TCR beta CDR3 regions were amplified. TCR CDR3 regions were first amplified by RT-PCR with HTBI primers. TCRdb itself ran the multiplex PCR reads through MiXCR, one entry per CDR3 protein. Among approximately 600,000 distinct CDR3 sequences listed, approximately 13% were seen once. Sequenced sample: blood. Source of these receptors: a woman in her 30s with Graves' hyperthyroidism that later progressed to Graves' ophthalmopathy.

In the case of this clonotype: Sequence at one end of the junction differs from germline and may be a read error. CDR3 protein: CSVYNAEAFF. CDR3 coding DNA: TGCAGCGTTTATAACGCTGAAGCTTTCTTC. This sequence joins TRBV29-1 and TRBJ1-1, with unresolved D. This CDR3 has 10 residues. CDR1 and CDR2 (germline): SQVTM, ANQGSEA.

This clonotype was seen repeatedly, ten times or more. V gene TRBV7-9 combines with J gene TRBJ2-1, with 11 bases identical to TRBD2. Trimming cost V 1 base and J 7 bases; bases outside gene matches: 3. There are 15 residues in the CDR3. Germline lookup yields CDR1 SEHNR and CDR2 FQNEAQ (reference sequence). CDR3 coding DNA: TGTGCCAGCAGCTTAGTACTAGCGGGAGTGAATGAGCAGTTCTTC. This gives the protein CASSLVLAGVNEQFF.

There are many counts of this clonotype. Here the CDR3 DNA reads TGTGCCAGCTCACCACGGGTGGATGAGAGCTACACCTTC. It is translated as CASSPRVDESYTF. V gene TRBV18 combines with J gene TRBJ1-2; D not certain. Germline CDR1 and CDR2: KGHSH and LQKENI. V dropped 1 base and J dropped 9 bases, with 12 bases sitting between them. This CDR3 has 13 amino acids.

The chain links TRBV6-1 to TRBJ2-7; D remains unclear. The length of the CDR3 is 12 residues. V lost 7 bases and J 7 bases, leaving 14 bases between the germline ends. Germline V gene lookup returns CDR1 MNHNS and CDR2 SASEGT. In nucleotides, the CDR3 is TGTGCCAGCACTACCTGGGCTGGAGAGCAGTACTTC. This translates into CASTTWAGEQYF.

This clonotype showed up many times. The chain is built from TRBV5-8 and TRBJ2-3; D remains unclear. The V end was cut by 4 bases, the J end by 4 bases, with 10 bases between. The CDR3 has 13 residues. Germline CDR1 reads SGHTS; CDR2 reads YDEGEE. Here the CDR3 reads CASSLQYADTQYF. CDR3 sequence (DNA): TGTGCCAGCAGCCTACAATACGCAGATACGCAGTATTTT.

At least ten counts were recorded for this clonotype. The V gene is TRBV5-4, the J gene TRBJ1-6, with D possibly matching TRBD1 (5 bases). CDR1 is SGHNT and CDR2 is YYREEE in the germline V gene (reference sequence). The CDR3 length is 15 residues. Trimming removed 1 base at V and 7 bases at J, with 12 bases between. The CDR3 region is CASSLWGIQNSPLHF. Here the CDR3 DNA reads TGTGCCAGCAGCTTGTGGGGGATACAAAATTCACCCCTCCACTTT.

In its sample, this clonotype was seen many times. V is TRBV10-3 and J is TRBJ2-5; either TRBD1 or TRBD2 may supply D (5 bases each). CDR1 is ENHRY and CDR2 is SYGVKD in the germline V gene. The CDR3 runs to 13 residues. The V gene lost 1 base and the J gene lost 4 bases, with 7 bases spanning the gap. CDR3 amino acids: CAISEWGTETQYF. The CDR3 region has the DNA TGTGCCATCAGTGAGTGGGGGACAGAGACCCAGTACTTC.

This clonotype was seen many times. The chain combines TRBV11-3 with TRBJ1-6; D perhaps matches TRBD1 (5 bases). Looked up from germline, CDR1 is SGHNT and CDR2 is YENEEA. The V end was cut by 6 bases, the J end by 6 bases, with 12 bases between. The CDR3 spans 14 residues. The CDR3: CASSSGPPNSPLHF. CDR3 sequence (DNA): TGTGCCAGCAGTTCAGGGCCCCCTAATTCACCCCTCCACTTT. The complete variable domain, with remaining parts taken from reference TRBV11-3 and TRBJ1-6, reads EAGVVQSPRYKIIEKKQPVAFWCNPISGHNTLYWYLQNLGQGPELLIRYENEEAVDDSQLPKDRFSAERLKGVDSTLKIQPAELGDSAVYLCASSSGPPNSPLHFGNGTRLTVT.

Many counts were recorded for this clonotype. The gene calls are TRBV7-2 and TRBJ2-7, with TRBD2 matching over 11 bases. The CDR3 sequence is 16 residues long. The V and J ends lost 6 bases and 6 bases, in that order; junction bases with no gene match: 13. In germline, CDR1 is SGHTA, CDR2 FQGNSA. CDR3 DNA sequence: TGTGCCAGCAGTTATTTAGCGGGAGGGGGCTACAGCGAGCAGTACTTC. Translated, it gives CASSYLAGGGYSEQYF.

Many counts were recorded for this clonotype. CDR3 protein: CASSLEGQARQFF. CDR3 coding DNA: TGTGCCAGCAGCTTAGAGGGTCAAGCTCGGCAGTTCTTC. This sequence joins TRBV7-9 and TRBJ2-1; no firm D call. The CDR3 is 13 residues long. V lost 1 base to trimming and J lost 12 bases, with 13 bases between them. Germline values: CDR1 SEHNR, CDR2 FQNEAQ (reference sequence).

This clonotype was detected many times. The chain combines TRBV19 with TRBJ2-5; D is unclear. The V and J ends lost 5 bases and 3 bases respectively, with 7 bases between them. Per the germline V gene, CDR1 is LNHDA and CDR2 is SQIVND (reference sequence). The CDR3 spans 12 residues. CDR3 nucleotide sequence: TGTGCCAGTAGTCACGTTAAAGAGACCCAGTACTTC. Protein product: CASSHVKETQYF. Complete variable domain (other parts from reference TRBV19 and TRBJ2-5): DGGITQSPKYLFRKEGQNVTLSCEQNLNHDAMYWYRQDPGQGLRLIYYSQIVNDFQKGDIAEGYSVSREKKESFPLTVTSAQKNPTAFYLCASSHVKETQYFGPGTRLLVL.

At least ten counts were recorded for this clonotype. The J gene is TRBJ1-1, the V gene TRBV29-1, with 8 bases aligning to TRBD1. Germline assignment: CDR1 SQVTM and CDR2 ANQGSEA. CDR3 size: 12 residues. Trimming at V came to 4 bases and at J to 4 bases, leaving 2 bases not matched to a gene. CDR3 region: CSVGTGSTEAFF. The CDR3 coding sequence is TGCAGCGTTGGGACAGGGAGCACTGAAGCTTTCTTT.

This clonotype was seen repeatedly, ten times or more. The chain employs TRBV5-1 and TRBJ1-1; 8 nucleotides align to TRBD1. Germline V gives CDR1 SGHRS, CDR2 YFSETQ. The CDR3 sequence is 13 residues long. Germline trimming cut 4 bases from V and 4 bases from J; bases unmatched to any gene: 3. Here the CDR3 reads CASSGDRSTEAFF. CDR3 nucleotides: TGCGCCAGCAGCGGGGACAGGTCCACTGAAGCTTTCTTT.

In its sample, this clonotype was seen many times. V and J are TRBV28 and TRBJ2-1; D remains ambiguous. The CDR3 covers 15 residues. V dropped 3 bases and J dropped 9 bases, with 18 bases sitting between them. The germline V gene encodes CDR1 MDHEN and CDR2 SYDVKM. DNA of the CDR3: TGTGCCAGCAGTTTGGTAGCTCCAACGAATAGTGAGCAGTTCTTC. The encoded protein is CASSLVAPTNSEQFF.

This clonotype was picked up many times. V is TRBV19 and J is TRBJ1-2, with a tentative D call TRBD1 (5 bases). CDR3 length: 19 amino acids. CDR1 LNHDA and CDR2 SQIVND come from the germline V gene (reference sequence). V lost 1 base, J lost 0 bases, and 21 bases lay in between. The DNA of the CDR3 is TGTGCCAGTAGTATAGGGTTCCGGGACGTAGGAAACCCTAACTATGGCTACACCTTC. Amino acid sequence: CASSIGFRDVGNPNYGYTF.

This clonotype was detected ten times or more. This CDR3 reads CATSDFGSVGAFF. The CDR3 nucleotides read TGTGCCACCAGTGATTTCGGCAGCGTGGGAGCTTTCTTT. This sequence joins TRBV24-1 and TRBJ1-1; no clear D. V lost 1 base, J lost 10 bases, and 12 bases lay in between. The CDR3 is made up of 13 amino acids. In germline, CDR1 is KGHDR, CDR2 SFDVKD.